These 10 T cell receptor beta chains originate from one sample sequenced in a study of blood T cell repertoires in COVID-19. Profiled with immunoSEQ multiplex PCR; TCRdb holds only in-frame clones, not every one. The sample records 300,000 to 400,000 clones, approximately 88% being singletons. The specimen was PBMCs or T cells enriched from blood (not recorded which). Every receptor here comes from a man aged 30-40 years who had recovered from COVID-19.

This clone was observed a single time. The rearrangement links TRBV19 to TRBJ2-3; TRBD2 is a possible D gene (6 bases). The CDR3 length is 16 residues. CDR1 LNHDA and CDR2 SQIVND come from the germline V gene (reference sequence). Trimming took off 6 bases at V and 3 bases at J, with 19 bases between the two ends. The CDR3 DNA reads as TGTGCCAGTAGACCGGGACTTTTTTGGTCAACAGATACGCAGTATTTT. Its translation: CASRPGLFWSTDTQYF.

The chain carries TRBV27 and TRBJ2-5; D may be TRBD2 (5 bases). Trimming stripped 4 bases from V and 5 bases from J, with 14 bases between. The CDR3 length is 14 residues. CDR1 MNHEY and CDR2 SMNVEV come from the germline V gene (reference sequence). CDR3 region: CASSSPGNAETQYF. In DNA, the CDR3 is TGTGCCAGCAGTTCCCCCGGGAACGCGGAGACCCAGTACTTC.

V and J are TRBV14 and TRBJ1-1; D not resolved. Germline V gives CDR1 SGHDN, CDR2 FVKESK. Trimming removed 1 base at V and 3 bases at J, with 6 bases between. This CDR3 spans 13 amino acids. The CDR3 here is CASSQGLHTEAFF. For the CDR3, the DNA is TGTGCCAGCAGCCAAGGGCTCCACACTGAAGCTTTCTTT.

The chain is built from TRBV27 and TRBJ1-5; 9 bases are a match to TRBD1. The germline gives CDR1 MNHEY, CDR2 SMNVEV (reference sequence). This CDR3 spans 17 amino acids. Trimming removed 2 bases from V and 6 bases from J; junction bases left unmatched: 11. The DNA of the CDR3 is TGTGCCAGCAGTTTACTCCCGGGACAGGGACGGGGTCAGCCCCAGCATTTT. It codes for CASSLLPGQGRGQPQHF.

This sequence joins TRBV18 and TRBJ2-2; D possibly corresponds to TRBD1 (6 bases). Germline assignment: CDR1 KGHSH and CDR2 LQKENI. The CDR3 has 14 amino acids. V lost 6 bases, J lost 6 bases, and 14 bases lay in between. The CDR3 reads CASSHGQRSGELFF. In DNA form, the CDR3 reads TGTGCCAGCTCCCACGGACAGCGGTCCGGGGAGCTGTTTTTT.

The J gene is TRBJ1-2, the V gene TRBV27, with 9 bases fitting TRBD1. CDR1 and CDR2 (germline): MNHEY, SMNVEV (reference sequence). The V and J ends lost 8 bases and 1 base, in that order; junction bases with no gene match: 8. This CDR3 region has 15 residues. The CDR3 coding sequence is TGTGCCAGCGCTTTTGGGGGACAGGGTAACTATGGCTACACCTTC. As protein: CASAFGGQGNYGYTF.

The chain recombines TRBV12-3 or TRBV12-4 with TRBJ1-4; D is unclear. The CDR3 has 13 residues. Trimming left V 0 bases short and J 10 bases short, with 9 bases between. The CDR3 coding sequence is TGTGCCAGCAGTTTAGCCCAGGTGGGAAAACTGTTTTTT. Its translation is CASSLAQVGKLFF.

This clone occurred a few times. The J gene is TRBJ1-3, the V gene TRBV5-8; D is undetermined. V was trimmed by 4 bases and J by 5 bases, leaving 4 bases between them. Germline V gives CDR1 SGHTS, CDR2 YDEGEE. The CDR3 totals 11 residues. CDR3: CASSLRNTIYF. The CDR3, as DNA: TGTGCCAGCAGCCTACGAAACACCATATATTTT. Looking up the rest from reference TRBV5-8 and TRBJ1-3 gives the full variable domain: EAGVTQSPTHLIKTRGQQATLRCSPISGHTSVYWYQQALGLGLQFLLWYDEGEERNRGNFPPRFSGRQFPNYSSELNVNALELEDSALYLCASSLRNTIYFGEGSWLTVV.

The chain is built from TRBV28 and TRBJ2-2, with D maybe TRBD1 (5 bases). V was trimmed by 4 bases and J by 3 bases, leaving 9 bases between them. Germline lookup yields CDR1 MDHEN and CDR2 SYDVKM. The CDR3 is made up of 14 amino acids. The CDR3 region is CASSYQGDTGELFF. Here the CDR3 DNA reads TGTGCCAGCAGTTACCAGGGTGACACCGGGGAGCTGTTTTTT.

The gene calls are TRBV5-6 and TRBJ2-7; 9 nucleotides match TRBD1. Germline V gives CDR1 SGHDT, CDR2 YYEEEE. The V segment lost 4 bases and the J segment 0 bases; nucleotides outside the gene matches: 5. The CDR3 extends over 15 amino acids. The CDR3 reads CASSRGDRVSYEQYF. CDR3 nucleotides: TGTGCCAGCAGCAGGGGGGACAGGGTCTCCTACGAGCAGTACTTC.